This is a list of T cell receptor beta chains from one sample in a study of T cells in Graves' hyperthyroidism and ophthalmopathy. From the multiplex PCR reads, TCRdb called clonotypes with MiXCR, one entry per CDR3 protein. The repertoire holds over 700,000 distinct CDR3 sequences, with roughly a third as singletons. The sample taken for sequencing was blood. The receptors here all came from a woman between 40 and 55 years old with Graves' hyperthyroidism. Both conserved end residues are trimmed from each CDR3.

V gene: TRBV28; CDR3 protein: ASSLLGLGQSNEKLF
V gene: TRBV14; CDR3 protein: ASSQFQLSGNTIY
V gene: TRBV24-1; CDR3 protein: ATSDYRITGELF
V gene: TRBV20-1; CDR3 protein: SANAGQGGMNTEAF
V gene: TRBV5-1; CDR3 protein: ASSQDRGVDTEAF
V gene: TRBV9; CDR3 protein: ASSVSGQSNTEAF
V gene: TRBV2; CDR3 protein: ASVAGATGRNTEAF
V gene: TRBV4-3; CDR3 protein: ASSQDPWTGGAQY
V gene: TRBV12-3/TRBV12-4; CDR3 protein: ASSPERIAAF
V gene: TRBV20-1; CDR3 protein: SATAGGPHEQY
V gene: TRBV10-3; CDR3 protein: ATITAEGLYEQY
V gene: TRBV12-3/TRBV12-4; CDR3 protein: ASSLTDPREQY
V gene: TRBV29-1; CDR3 protein: SVTHSGGSYGYT
V gene: TRBV10-3; CDR3 protein: AISFTTGELF
V gene: TRBV7-6; CDR3 protein: ASSLKRTVLSGANVLT
V gene: TRBV19; CDR3 protein: ASSEDHRWNTEAF
V gene: TRBV6-5; CDR3 protein: ASGEYEAF